The clone carrying this T cell receptor beta chain appeared many times. Antigen: not known. This sample is drawn from a study of CD8 T cells in ankylosing spondylitis. Regarding the study as a whole: For ankylosing spondylitis blood, a TCR beta motif of about 8 highly homologous variants appeared characteristic.

In making TCR beta libraries, quantitative 5'-RACE with molecular barcodes was used. TCRdb itself ran the 5' RACE reads through MiXCR, one entry per CDR3 protein. The sample lists about 130,000 distinct CDR3 sequences; over 7% were seen once. V was shortened by 3 bases and J by 0 bases, with 16 bases between the two germline ends. The CDR3 is 17 residues long. Germline assignment: CDR1 SGHTA and CDR2 FQGNSA. The chain uses TRBV7-2 and TRBJ2-3; D not resolved. The sequence came from a male donor with ankylosing spondylitis or in good health (not recorded which). What was sequenced was blood, either unsorted or a sorted T cell fraction (not recorded which). CDR3 DNA: TGTGCCAGCAGCTTGGTCGGCGGAGCTTCTAGCACAGATACGCAGTATTTT. Protein: CASSLVGGASSTDTQYF.